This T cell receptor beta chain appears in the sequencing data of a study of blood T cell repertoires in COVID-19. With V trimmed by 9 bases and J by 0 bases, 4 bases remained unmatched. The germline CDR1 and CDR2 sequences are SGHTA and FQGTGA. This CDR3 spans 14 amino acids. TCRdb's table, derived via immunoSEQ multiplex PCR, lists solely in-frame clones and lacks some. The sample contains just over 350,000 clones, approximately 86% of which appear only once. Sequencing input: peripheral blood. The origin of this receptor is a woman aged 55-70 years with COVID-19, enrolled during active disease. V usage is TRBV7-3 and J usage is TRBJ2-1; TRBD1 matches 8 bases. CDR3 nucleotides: TGTGCCAGAGGACAGGGCAGCTCCTACAATGAGCAGTTCTTC. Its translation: CARGQGSSYNEQFF.